Listed below are T cell receptor beta chains from one sample, sequenced in a study of T cells in Graves' hyperthyroidism and ophthalmopathy. A single record per CDR3 protein comes from TCRdb applying MiXCR to the multiplex PCR reads. The sample has around 350,000 distinct CDR3 sequences; 19% are singletons. The source material was blood. These receptors came from a young woman with Graves' hyperthyroidism. Both conserved end residues are part of each CDR3. Fields, in order: D gene, J gene, clone size, V gene, CDR3 length, CDR3 protein, CDR3 DNA. A D gene is named only where the DNA matches it firmly. Clone size, where shown, is once, few, many, or a class for clones that have expanded.

- TRBJ2-2 many TRBV11-2 15 CASNRAGTGTGELFF TGTGCCAGCAACCGAGCTGGGACCGGCACCGGGGAGCTGTTTTTT
- TRBJ1-5 many TRBV27 14 CASSLPPRYQPQHF TGTGCCAGCAGTTTACCCCCTAGGTATCAGCCCCAGCATTTT
- TRBJ1-5 many TRBV7-9 15 CASSPGGGLNQPQHF TGTGCCAGCAGCCCGGGAGGAGGGCTTAATCAGCCCCAGCATTTT
- TRBJ2-5 - TRBV28 14 CASIGAGSQETQYF TGTGCCAGCATAGGGGCAGGGAGCCAAGAGACCCAGTACTTC
- TRBJ2-5 many TRBV28 13 CASSSRVLETQYF TGTGCCAGCAGTTCCCGGGTCTTAGAGACCCAGTACTTC
TRBD1 TRBJ1-5 many TRBV12-3/TRBV12-4 15 CASSSDRGGNQPQHF TGTGCCAGCAGTTCGGACAGGGGAGGCAATCAGCCCCAGCATTTT
- TRBJ1-1 many TRBV24-1 12 CATSGRETEAFF TGTGCCACCAGCGGCAGGGAGACTGAAGCTTTCTTT
- TRBJ2-2 many TRBV24-1 13 CATLHPNTGELFF TGTGCCACCCTACACCCGAACACCGGGGAGCTGTTTTTT
- TRBJ2-2 many TRBV6-4 15 CASSDSDSQAGELFF TGTGCCAGCAGTGACTCTGACAGTCAGGCCGGGGAGCTGTTTTTT
TRBD1 TRBJ2-5 few TRBV2 15 CASSARGQREETQYF TGTGCCAGCAGTGCACGGGGACAGAGGGAGGAGACCCAGTACTTC
- TRBJ1-1 - TRBV28 15 CASSTHDTLGAEAFF TGTGCCAGCAGTACTCACGACACCTTGGGCGCTGAAGCTTTCTTT
- TRBJ2-7 - TRBV15 17 CATSTTLPTANYYEQYF TGTGCCACCAGCACGACCCTCCCGACAGCGAACTACTACGAGCAGTACTTC
- TRBJ2-5 many TRBV7-9 14 CASSPRVGGETQYF TGTGCCAGCAGCCCCAGGGTTGGAGGGGAGACCCAGTACTTC
- TRBJ2-5 few TRBV29-1 14 CSVEPPGSQETQYF TGCAGCGTTGAACCCCCAGGGTCCCAAGAGACCCAGTACTTC
- TRBJ1-1 many TRBV6-5 13 CASSYKANTEAFF TGTGCCAGCAGTTATAAAGCGAACACTGAAGCTTTCTTT
- TRBJ1-5 many TRBV12-3/TRBV12-4 14 CASSFGGLNQPQHF TGTGCCAGCAGTTTCGGAGGCCTTAATCAGCCCCAGCATTTT
- TRBJ2-7 many TRBV2 15 CASRVEGGISYEQYF TGTGCCAGCAGGGTTGAGGGGGGGATTTCCTACGAGCAGTACTTC
- TRBJ2-5 many TRBV12-3/TRBV12-4 14 CASTLRAPTGTQYF TGTGCCAGCACCCTCCGGGCCCCCACGGGGACCCAGTACTTC
- TRBJ2-5 many TRBV6-1 11 CASSSWETQYF TGTGCCAGCAGCTCCTGGGAGACCCAGTACTTC
- TRBJ2-5 many TRBV2 16 CASSESGRGRQETQYF TGTGCCAGCAGTGAATCGGGCAGGGGGAGGCAAGAGACCCAGTACTTC
- TRBJ2-5 few TRBV20-1 14 CSASRLGAQETQYF TGCAGTGCTAGCCGGCTGGGGGCGCAAGAGACCCAGTACTTC
- TRBJ2-7 - TRBV27 15 CASRTQGASLYEQYF TGTGCCAGCAGAACACAGGGAGCATCCCTCTACGAGCAGTACTTC
TRBD1 TRBJ1-1 - TRBV4-1 18 CASSLRTTGSVTNTEAFF TGCGCCAGCAGCCTTAGAACGACAGGGTCGGTGACGAACACTGAAGCTTTCTTT
- TRBJ1-1 many TRBV12-3/TRBV12-4 12 CASSEGVAEAFF TGTGCCAGCAGTGAGGGGGTAGCTGAAGCTTTCTTT
- TRBJ1-5 few TRBV3-1 15 CASSQDLRGNQPQHF TGTGCCAGCAGCCAAGATTTAAGAGGGAATCAGCCCCAGCATTTT
- TRBJ1-1 many TRBV5-1 12 CASTGASTEAFF TGCGCCAGCACAGGGGCAAGCACTGAAGCTTTCTTT